The 24 T cell receptor beta chains listed next were all sequenced from one sample in a study of shared clonotypes between healthy human individuals. The assay was immunoSEQ multiplex PCR, and TCRdb's table has in-frame clones only and misses some. The table lists hundreds of thousands of clones, roughly 98% of them singletons. Naive-designated CD8 cells lacked CD45RO, were positively enriched for CCR7, and omitted terminally differentiated effector memory CD45RA+ cells. What was sequenced was naive CD8+ T cells sorted from blood. Every receptor here comes from a man aged 25 to 45 in good health.

The chain carries TRBV2 and TRBJ2-4; TRBD1 aligns across 7 bases. J lost 3 bases, V lost 6 bases, and 8 bases had no gene match. The germline V gene encodes CDR1 SNHLY and CDR2 FYNNEI. The CDR3 extends over 15 amino acids. For the CDR3, the DNA is TGTGCCAGCAGGGTGACAGGGTTTGACAAAAACATTCAGTACTTC. This codes for CASRVTGFDKNIQYF.

This clone was detected only a few times. The chain joins TRBV27 to TRBJ2-2; D is undetermined. Trimming removed 7 bases from V and 0 bases from J, with 3 bases in between. The CDR3 is made up of 12 amino acids. The germline V gene has CDR1 MNHEY and CDR2 SMNVEV (reference sequence). In DNA form, the CDR3 reads TGTGCCAGCAAGACGAACACCGGGGAGCTGTTTTTT. Its translation: CASKTNTGELFF.

The chain recombines TRBV9 with TRBJ1-4; possible D gene TRBD1, 6 bases. Germline V lookup: CDR1 SGDLS, CDR2 YYNGEE. This CDR3 spans 14 amino acids. V shed 2 bases and J shed 2 bases, with 7 bases lying between them. CDR3 residues: CASSVTGTNEKLFF. The CDR3 DNA follows: TGTGCCAGCAGCGTCACAGGGACTAATGAAAAACTGTTTTTT.

The rearrangement links TRBV4-3 to TRBJ2-2; D uncertain. The CDR3 length is 18 residues. The germline CDR1 and CDR2 sequences are LGHNA and YSLEER. Trimming cost V 0 bases and J 3 bases, with 17 bases left between them. The CDR3 nucleotides read TGCGCCAGCAGCCAAGAGGGTCCCGTCCTTCTGGACACCGGGGAGCTGTTTTTT. Translation gives CASSQEGPVLLDTGELFF.

J is TRBJ1-2 and V is TRBV11-3, with D possibly TRBD1 on 6 matching bases. The CDR3 runs 13 residues. CDR1 and CDR2 from the germline V gene are SGHNT and YENEEA. The germline V and J ends were trimmed by 3 bases and 5 bases, with 10 bases remaining between them. CDR3 residues: CASSFNREYGYTF. The CDR3 nucleotides read TGTGCCAGCAGCTTTAACAGGGAGTATGGCTACACCTTC.

The chain has TRBV5-4 and TRBJ2-3, with 7 bases aligning to TRBD1. The CDR3 is 16 amino acids. V lost 0 bases, J lost 6 bases, and 10 bases stayed unmatched. Germline-derived CDR1 and CDR2 are SGHNT and YYREEE (reference sequence). The CDR3 loop is CASSLAQTGPEDTQYF. The CDR3 nucleotides read TGTGCCAGCAGCTTGGCACAGACAGGGCCGGAGGATACGCAGTATTTT.

V usage is TRBV11-1 and J usage is TRBJ2-1, with D uncertain. Germline V lookup: CDR1 SGHAT, CDR2 FQDESV (reference sequence). V lost 5 bases, J lost 7 bases, and 9 bases lay in between. The CDR3 is 12 residues long. The CDR3 protein is CASSPVENEQFF. The DNA of the CDR3 is TGTGCCAGCAGCCCTGTGGAAAATGAGCAGTTCTTC. Combining the CDR3 with reference TRBV11-1 and TRBJ2-1 gives the whole variable domain EAEVAQSPRYKITEKSQAVAFWCDPISGHATLYWYRQILGQGPELLVQFQDESVVDDSQLPKDRFSAERLKGVDSTLKIQPAELGDSAMYLCASSPVENEQFFGPGTRLTVL.

J is TRBJ2-1 and V is TRBV6-5, with TRBD2 matching 12 bases. V lost 3 bases to trimming and J lost 5 bases; unmatched junction nucleotides: 5. The length of the CDR3 is 16 residues. Germline V gives CDR1 MNHEY, CDR2 SVGAGI. The CDR3 is CASSYRLAGEDNEQFF. CDR3 sequence (DNA): TGTGCCAGCAGTTATCGACTAGCGGGAGAGGACAATGAGCAGTTCTTC.

The CDR3 DNA sequence: TGTGCCAGCAGCTTGGGAGTCTCCTACGAGCAGTACTTC. This sequence encodes CASSLGVSYEQYF. The chain couples TRBV6-6 to TRBJ2-7, with a possible D match to TRBD2 (5 bases). CDR1 is MNHNY and CDR2 is SVGAGI in the germline V gene (reference sequence). Deletions cut 6 bases from V and 0 bases from J, with 9 bases between. This CDR3 has 13 amino acids.

CDR3 protein: CASRPKGYYNEQFF. CDR3 coding DNA: TGTGCCAGCAGACCGAAGGGCTACTACAATGAGCAGTTCTTC. The J gene is TRBJ2-1, the V gene TRBV7-9; D is ambiguous. Germline V gene sequence: CDR1 SEHNR, CDR2 FQNEAQ (reference sequence). The V end was cut by 6 bases, the J end by 3 bases, with 12 bases between. CDR3 length equals 14 residues. Full variable domain (outside the CDR3, taken from reference TRBV7-9 and TRBJ2-1): DTGVSQNPRHKITKRGQNVTFRCDPISEHNRLYWYRQTLGQGPEFLTYFQNEAQLEKSRLLSDRFSAERPKGSFSTLEIQRTEQGDSAMYLCASRPKGYYNEQFFGPGTRLTVL.

This clone was counted between two and nine times. The chain links TRBV27 to TRBJ2-3, with D perhaps being TRBD1 or TRBD2 (5 bases each). Germline V gene data show CDR1 as MNHEY and CDR2 as SMNVEV (reference sequence). There are 14 residues in the CDR3. V was pared by 6 bases and J by 5 bases, with 15 bases between. The CDR3 sequence is CASSTQLGVDTQYF. DNA of the CDR3: TGTGCCAGCAGCACACAATTGGGGGTAGATACGCAGTATTTT.

This chain links TRBV27 with TRBJ2-1, with 12 bases that match TRBD2. Germline CDR1 reads MNHEY; CDR2 reads SMNVEV (reference sequence). The CDR3 length is 17 residues. Germline trimming cut 1 base from V and 5 bases from J; bases unmatched to any gene: 6. CDR3 loop: CASSLLGTSGPDNEQFF. In nucleotides, the CDR3 is TGTGCCAGCAGTTTATTGGGGACTAGCGGGCCCGACAATGAGCAGTTCTTC.

This chain uses TRBV5-4 with TRBJ2-7; 9 bases are shared with TRBD2. Germline assignment: CDR1 SGHNT and CDR2 YYREEE (reference sequence). The CDR3 runs 16 residues. V shed 0 bases, J shed 1 base, and the junction held 5 bases outside the gene matches. The CDR3: CASSLGSGRTSYEQYF. The CDR3 DNA reads TGTGCCAGCAGCTTGGGGAGCGGGAGGACTTCCTACGAGCAGTACTTC.

As DNA, the CDR3 is TGTGCCAGCAGCTTACCAGATACCTACGAGCAGTACTTC. Encoded protein: CASSLPDTYEQYF. This rearrangement joins TRBV5-4 to TRBJ2-7; D unclear. Trimming removed 2 bases from V and 2 bases from J, with 8 bases in between. Germline CDR1 reads SGHNT; CDR2 reads YYREEE (reference sequence). This CDR3 contains 13 residues.

J is TRBJ2-7 and V is TRBV5-8; a weak D match, TRBD1 (6 bases). Trimming removed 4 bases from V and 5 bases from J, with 16 bases in between. In germline, CDR1 is SGHTS, CDR2 YDEGEE. The CDR3 consists of 14 residues. CDR3 sequence: CASSQTGHRDEQYF. For the CDR3, the DNA is TGTGCCAGCAGCCAAACGGGACACCGGGACGAGCAGTACTTC.

Concerning this clone itself: A read error may produce the germline difference seen at one junction end. The gene calls are TRBV4-1 and TRBJ2-2; 8 bases fit TRBD1. The CDR3 covers 15 residues. CDR1 and CDR2 (germline): MGHRA, YSYEKL. Here the CDR3 DNA reads TGCGCCAGCAGCAAAGACAGGGGAAACACCGGGGAGCTGTTTTTT. Protein sequence: CASSKDRGNTGELFF.

The chain recombines TRBV7-8 with TRBJ1-5; D uncertain. Germline-derived CDR1 and CDR2 are SGHVS and FQNEAQ. The V end was cut by 0 bases, the J end by 2 bases, with 11 bases between. The CDR3 sequence is 16 residues long. For the CDR3, the DNA is TGTGCCAGCAGCTTAGCGCCTCATGGGGGCAATCAGCCCCAGCATTTT. It translates to CASSLAPHGGNQPQHF.

The J gene is TRBJ2-7, the V gene TRBV11-2; perhaps TRBD1 as D (6 bases). In germline, CDR1 is SGHAT, CDR2 FQNNGV. V gave up 7 bases and J gave up 4 bases, with 11 bases separating them. This CDR3 is 12 amino acids long. CDR3 loop: CASKGVGYEQYF. CDR3 DNA: TGTGCCAGCAAGGGGGTAGGTTACGAGCAGTACTTC. The variable domain in full, completed from reference TRBV11-2 and TRBJ2-7, reads EAGVAQSPRYKIIEKRQSVAFWCNPISGHATLYWYQQILGQGPKLLIQFQNNGVVDDSQLPKDRFSAERLKGVDSTLKIQPAKLEDSAVYLCASKGVGYEQYFGPGTRLTVT.

The rearrangement uses TRBV15 and TRBJ1-2; 8 bases are a match to TRBD1. This CDR3 region has 15 residues. CDR1 is LNHNV, CDR2 YYDKDF, per germline (reference sequence). V lost 3 bases, J lost 3 bases, and 6 bases stayed unmatched. CDR3 DNA: TGTGCCACCAGCAGTTCCCCAGGGGGCCACTATGGCTACACCTTC. It codes for CATSSSPGGHYGYTF. Using reference TRBV15 and TRBJ1-2 for the parts outside the CDR3, the full variable domain is DAMVIQNPRYQVTQFGKPVTLSCSQTLNHNVMYWYQQKSSQAPKLLFHYYDKDFNNEADTPDNFQSRRPNTSFCFLDIRSPGLGDTAMYLCATSSSPGGHYGYTFGSGTRLTVV.

V gene TRBV27 combines with J gene TRBJ2-2; 9 nucleotides line up with TRBD2. CDR1 and CDR2 (germline): MNHEY, SMNVEV (reference sequence). V lost 2 bases, J lost 0 bases, and 4 bases stayed unmatched. The CDR3 runs 17 residues. CDR3: CASSLGIAGANTGELFF. In DNA, the CDR3 is TGTGCCAGCAGTTTAGGGATAGCGGGAGCGAACACCGGGGAGCTGTTTTTT.

V is TRBV5-4 and J is TRBJ2-1; D call uncertain. Germline V gene lookup returns CDR1 SGHNT and CDR2 YYREEE (reference sequence). V was pared by 2 bases and J by 0 bases, with 6 bases between. The CDR3 has 14 residues. The CDR3 region is CASSFSDSYNEQFF. The CDR3 DNA is TGTGCCAGCAGCTTTAGTGACTCCTACAATGAGCAGTTCTTC. The whole variable domain, remainder taken from reference TRBV5-4 and TRBJ2-1, is ETGVTQSPTHLIKTRGQQVTLRCSSQSGHNTVSWYQQALGQGPQFIFQYYREEENGRGNFPPRFSGLQFPNYSSELNVNALELDDSALYLCASSFSDSYNEQFFGPGTRLTVL.

CDR3 loop: CASQTGGQPQHF. CDR3 DNA sequence: TGTGCCAGCCAGACAGGGGGCCAGCCCCAGCATTTT. This chain links TRBV27 with TRBJ1-5; 10 bases fit TRBD1. CDR3 length equals 12 residues. The trim removed 8 bases at V and 7 bases at J, leaving 2 bases unmatched. From germline, CDR1 is MNHEY and CDR2 SMNVEV (reference sequence).

This chain joins TRBV27 and TRBJ2-1, with D possibly matching TRBD2 (5 bases). The CDR3 consists of 15 residues. Germline V CDR1 and CDR2: MNHEY, SMNVEV (reference sequence). V was shortened by 7 bases and J by 0 bases, with 13 bases between the two germline ends. CDR3: CASIGRQSSYNEQFF. Written as DNA, the CDR3 is TGTGCCAGCATAGGGAGACAAAGCTCCTACAATGAGCAGTTCTTC.

The chain links TRBV5-1 to TRBJ2-7, with a tentative D call TRBD2 (5 bases). The V and J ends lost 2 bases and 3 bases respectively, with 18 bases between them. Germline V gene sequence: CDR1 SGHRS, CDR2 YFSETQ. CDR3 length equals 16 residues. The CDR3 DNA reads TGCGCCAGCAGCTTCGGGGTCCGATCCTCCCTCTACGAGCAGTACTTC. This codes for CASSFGVRSSLYEQYF.